What follows is one T cell receptor beta chain and its context. The antigen is undetermined. The CDR3 is made up of 14 amino acids. CDR1 and CDR2 from the germline V gene are SGHRS and YFSETQ. The V and J ends lost 0 bases and 1 base respectively, with 7 bases between them. The assay was immunoSEQ multiplex PCR, and TCRdb's table has in-frame clones only and misses some. Of 180,000 or so clones listed, about 89% are singletons. This sample is drawn from a study of T cell responses to AZD1222 COVID-19 vaccine. Study results and caveats: Dominant CD4 TCR responses targeted spike regions 160-218 and 743-854.

This receptor was taken from an adult who received the AZD1222 COVID-19 vaccine. The genes are TRBV5-1 and TRBJ1-1; D not certain. This specimen was peripheral blood, taken 28 days after the second AZD1222 dose. This CDR3 is CASSLGVTNTEAFF. CDR3 nucleotide sequence: TGCGCCAGCAGCTTGGGCGTTACGAACACTGAAGCTTTCTTT.